Each of the 28 T cell receptor beta chains below was sequenced from the same sample in a study of T cells in tuberculosis. The time point here: new active TB diagnosis, blood taken before or within 7 days of starting treatment. The protocol was immunoSEQ multiplex PCR, while the TCRdb copy is restricted to in-frame clones and leaves out a portion. The repertoire holds around 33,000 clones, with roughly 93% as singletons. Here the sequenced sample was PBMCs, taken at tuberculosis diagnosis. The receptors come from an adult with tuberculosis.

V and J are TRBV14 and TRBJ1-6; D uncertain. This CDR3 comprises 13 residues. From germline, CDR1 is SGHDN and CDR2 FVKESK. The V and J ends lost 0 bases and 8 bases respectively, with 5 bases between them. CDR3 residues: CASSQDLHSPLHF. The CDR3 DNA is TGTGCCAGCAGCCAAGATCTCCATTCACCCCTCCACTTT. The complete variable domain, with remaining parts taken from reference TRBV14 and TRBJ1-6, reads EAGVTQFPSHSVIEKGQTVTLRCDPISGHDNLYWYRRVMGKEIKFLLHFVKESKQDESGMPNNRFLAERTGGTYSTLKVQPAELEDSGVYFCASSQDLHSPLHFGNGTRLTVT.

The CDR3 coding sequence is TGTGCCAGCACCTTTCGGGACAGGGTCACAGATACGCAGTATTTT. Amino acids: CASTFRDRVTDTQYF. The chain has TRBV27 and TRBJ2-3; TRBD1 matches at 9 bases. There are 15 residues in the CDR3. Germline V gene lookup returns CDR1 MNHEY and CDR2 SMNVEV (reference sequence). V was pared by 7 bases and J by 2 bases, with 7 bases of the junction left unmatched.

In this sample, this clone turned up once. V usage is TRBV4-1 and J usage is TRBJ2-7; 13 bases fit TRBD2. Looked up from germline, CDR1 is MGHRA and CDR2 is YSYEKL. There are 17 residues in the CDR3. Unmatched junction bases numbered 13, after V lost 4 bases and J lost 7 bases. CDR3 sequence (DNA): TGCGCCAGCAGCCGAACCTTACTAGCGGGGGGGCCGGGGGAGCAGTACTTC. Translation: CASSRTLLAGGPGEQYF.

The sample holds one count of this clone. The chain carries TRBV5-1 and TRBJ2-5; TRBD2 agrees at 11 bases. V shed 1 base, J shed 5 bases, and the junction held 7 bases outside the gene matches. The CDR3 contains 16 residues. Germline V gives CDR1 SGHRS, CDR2 YFSETQ. This chain's CDR3 is CASSLPGTSGAETQYF. The CDR3 coding sequence is TGCGCCAGCAGCTTGCCCGGGACTAGCGGAGCGGAGACCCAGTACTTC.

This chain connects TRBV5-6 to TRBJ1-1, with no clear D. Deletions cut 1 base from V and 3 bases from J, with 13 bases between. The V gene's germline CDR1 is SGHDT and CDR2 YYEEEE. This CDR3 region has 15 residues. Written as DNA, the CDR3 is TGTGCCAGCAGCTTGAAGACAAGGATCGACACTGAAGCTTTCTTT. Its protein is CASSLKTRIDTEAFF.

The chain joins TRBV27 to TRBJ1-1; TRBD1 agrees at 12 bases. The ends lost 8 bases at V and 0 bases at J; junction bases unmatched: 7. The CDR3 spans 16 residues. The germline gives CDR1 MNHEY, CDR2 SMNVEV (reference sequence). As DNA, the CDR3 is TGTGCCAGCGGACCCGGGACAGGGGGCTTGAACACTGAAGCTTTCTTT. Amino acids: CASGPGTGGLNTEAFF.

DNA for the CDR3: TGTGCCAGCAGTTCAGGGGGGCGGTACGAGCAGTACTTC. Amino acid sequence: CASSSGGRYEQYF. The V and J genes are TRBV27 and TRBJ2-7, with D possibly TRBD1 on 7 matching bases. The CDR3 loop spans 13 amino acids. Germline CDR1 and CDR2: MNHEY and SMNVEV (reference sequence). Deletions cut 4 bases from V and 4 bases from J, with 11 bases between.

This clone was counted a single time. The V and J genes are TRBV15 and TRBJ1-4, with 8 bases aligning to TRBD1. This CDR3 is built from 16 residues. V was pared by 3 bases and J by 6 bases, with 9 bases of the junction left unmatched. The germline V gene encodes CDR1 LNHNV and CDR2 YYDKDF (reference sequence). The CDR3 coding sequence is TGTGCCACCAGCAGGGGGTCCGGGACAGGAGATGAAAAACTGTTTTTT. Its protein is CATSRGSGTGDEKLFF.

This chain links TRBV7-2 with TRBJ2-1; TRBD2 matches 7 bases. The CDR3 runs to 14 residues. Unmatched junction bases numbered 3, after V lost 1 base and J lost 6 bases. Per the germline V gene, CDR1 is SGHTA and CDR2 is FQGNSA. Here the CDR3 reads CASSLVPGGNEQFF. CDR3 nucleotides: TGTGCCAGCAGCTTAGTACCGGGGGGCAATGAGCAGTTCTTC.

This chain joins TRBV5-1 and TRBJ1-1, with D perhaps TRBD1 (5 bases). V was pared by 5 bases and J by 6 bases, with 11 bases between. This CDR3 contains 12 residues. Looked up from germline, CDR1 is SGHRS and CDR2 is YFSETQ. The CDR3 sequence is CASSHTGAEAFF. CDR3 nucleotides: TGCGCCAGCAGTCATACAGGCGCTGAAGCTTTCTTT.

DNA for the CDR3: TGTGCCAGTAGTAGGGTGGGGGGGACTGAAGCTTTCTTT. Amino acid sequence: CASSRVGGTEAFF. V and J are TRBV19 and TRBJ1-1; D is possibly TRBD1 (5 bases). This CDR3 is 13 amino acids long. V lost 4 bases and J lost 5, with 11 bases in between. The V gene's germline CDR1 is LNHDA and CDR2 SQIVND (reference sequence). The whole variable domain, filled in from reference TRBV19 and TRBJ1-1, reads DGGITQSPKYLFRKEGQNVTLSCEQNLNHDAMYWYRQDPGQGLRLIYYSQIVNDFQKGDIAEGYSVSREKKESFPLTVTSAQKNPTAFYLCASSRVGGTEAFFGQGTRLTVV.

This clone was seen just once. The chain couples TRBV7-8 to TRBJ2-7; TRBD1 agrees at 10 bases. Germline trimming cut 1 base from V and 5 bases from J; bases unmatched to any gene: 2. The CDR3 consists of 14 residues. CDR1 is SGHVS and CDR2 is FQNEAQ in the germline V gene. The CDR3 DNA follows: TGTGCCAGCAGCTTAGGGACAGGGGGAAACGAGCAGTACTTC. Translating gives CASSLGTGGNEQYF.

The V and J genes are TRBV21-1 and TRBJ1-2; the table's D gene call, TRBD1, was not cross checked with the DNA. TRBV21-1 is a pseudogene locus. There are 14 residues in the CDR3. CDR3 coding DNA: TGTGCCAGCAGCGTCCGGGACAGGGAATATGGCTACACCTTC. Protein product: CASSVRDREYGYTF.

The chain has TRBV19 and TRBJ1-2, with D unresolved. Germline V lookup: CDR1 LNHDA, CDR2 SQIVND (reference sequence). This CDR3 is built from 13 residues. V dropped 6 bases and J dropped 3 bases, with 11 bases sitting between them. CDR3 bases: TGTGCCAGTAGCTGGGTCCAGGACTATGGCTACACCTTC. As protein: CASSWVQDYGYTF.

The V and J genes are TRBV6-1 and TRBJ2-1; D is unresolved. Trimming pared 4 bases from V and 4 bases from J, leaving 11 bases between. Germline-derived CDR1 and CDR2 are MNHNS and SASEGT. This CDR3 comprises 14 residues. The CDR3 loop reads CASSAPTSYNEQFF. Here the CDR3 DNA reads TGTGCCAGCAGTGCTCCAACTTCTTACAATGAGCAGTTCTTC.

The V and J genes are TRBV19 and TRBJ2-7; TRBD2 matches 12 bases. V trimming: 6 bases; J trimming: 2 bases; junction bases outside the gene matches: 5. Germline V gene sequence: CDR1 LNHDA, CDR2 SQIVND (reference sequence). The CDR3 loop spans 15 amino acids. This CDR3 reads CASRPTSGRAYEQYF. CDR3 bases: TGTGCCAGTAGACCGACTAGCGGGAGAGCCTACGAGCAGTACTTC.

This chain uses TRBV11-2 with TRBJ2-5; the D gene is possibly TRBD1 (5 bases). Trimming removed 10 bases at V and 1 base at J, with 22 bases between. The CDR3 sequence is 16 residues long. Germline CDR1 reads SGHAT; CDR2 reads FQNNGV. CDR3 coding DNA: TGTGCCACCGCTAAGGGGCAACTCCCCTTCCAAGAGACCCAGTACTTC. This codes for CATAKGQLPFQETQYF.

This clone was detected once. V and J are TRBV5-6 and TRBJ1-2, with a weak D call TRBD1 (5 bases). Per the germline V gene, CDR1 is SGHDT and CDR2 is YYEEEE. V was clipped by 6 bases and J by 2 bases, with 26 bases between them. The CDR3 consists of 18 residues. The CDR3 nucleotides read TGTGCCAGCATCTCTGGGGTAGACAGCCGGATGGGGAACTATGGCTACACCTTC. Protein: CASISGVDSRMGNYGYTF.

The CDR3 coding sequence is TGCAGCGTTCCGACCGTGGGGCCAGCAGACCCCTACACCTTC. As protein: CSVPTVGPADPYTF. The chain joins TRBV29-1 to TRBJ1-2; possibly TRBD1 for D (5 bases). The CDR3 is 14 residues long. Germline loops: CDR1 SQVTM, CDR2 ANQGSEA. V was trimmed by 5 bases and J by 10 bases, leaving 23 bases between them.

The V call is TRBV20-1, the J call TRBJ2-7; a possible D gene is TRBD2 (6 bases). This CDR3 is built from 11 residues. CDR1 DFQATT and CDR2 SNEGSKA come from the germline V gene (reference sequence). V was trimmed by 7 bases and J by 1 base, leaving 8 bases between them. The CDR3 loop is CSVAGSYEQYF. In DNA form, the CDR3 reads TGCAGTGTGGCGGGATCCTACGAGCAGTACTTC.

The chain joins TRBV28 to TRBJ2-5, with D perhaps matching TRBD1 (5 bases). Deletions cut 5 bases from V and 4 bases from J, with 14 bases between. This CDR3 contains 14 residues. Germline CDR1 and CDR2: MDHEN and SYDVKM. The CDR3 loop is CASSPGARVETQYF. In DNA, the CDR3 is TGTGCCAGCAGTCCTGGGGCCCGAGTAGAGACCCAGTACTTC.

This clone appeared once. CDR3 amino acids: CASSVGMADTQYF. For the CDR3, the DNA is TGTGCCAGCAGCGTAGGAATGGCCGATACGCAGTATTTT. The rearrangement uses TRBV9 and TRBJ2-3, with D unclear. CDR3 size: 13 residues. Looked up from germline, CDR1 is SGDLS and CDR2 is YYNGEE. V lost 0 bases to trimming and J lost 6 bases, with 8 bases between them.

The chain employs TRBV6-5 and TRBJ1-2, with a weak D call TRBD1 (5 bases). Trimming pared 2 bases from V and 0 bases from J, leaving 13 bases between. Germline CDR1 and CDR2: MNHEY and SVGAGI. This CDR3 has 16 residues. The chain's CDR3 is CASSYDQGRPNYGYTF. The CDR3 DNA reads TGTGCCAGCAGTTACGATCAGGGCCGCCCTAACTATGGCTACACCTTC.

A single count supports this clone. This chain joins TRBV27 and TRBJ1-2; a possible D gene is TRBD1 (6 bases). Germline V lookup: CDR1 MNHEY, CDR2 SMNVEV (reference sequence). The CDR3 runs to 14 residues. V was pared by 3 bases and J by 6 bases, with 14 bases between. The CDR3 region is CASSFGQGHDGYTF. CDR3 DNA sequence: TGTGCCAGCAGTTTTGGGCAGGGGCACGATGGCTACACCTTC.

The chain joins TRBV5-1 to TRBJ2-3, with D perhaps matching TRBD2 (5 bases). Trimming took off 1 base at V and 1 base at J, with 7 bases between the two ends. This CDR3 is built from 14 residues. From germline, CDR1 is SGHRS and CDR2 YFSETQ. The DNA of the CDR3 is TGCGCCAGCAGCTTGTGGGGAGGCACAGATACGCAGTATTTT. This codes for CASSLWGGTDTQYF. Filled out from reference TRBV5-1 and TRBJ2-3, the complete variable domain reads KAGVTQTPRYLIKTRGQQVTLSCSPISGHRSVSWYQQTPGQGLQFLFEYFSETQRNKGNFPGRFSGRQFSNSRSEMNVSTLELGDSALYLCASSLWGGTDTQYFGPGTRLTVL.

The chain has TRBV7-3 and TRBJ2-1; D perhaps matches TRBD2 (6 bases). The CDR3 is 14 amino acids. The germline V gene has CDR1 SGHTA and CDR2 FQGTGA. V was shortened by 3 bases and J by 2 bases, with 8 bases between the two germline ends. The CDR3 sequence is CASSLGGTYNEQFF. CDR3 bases: TGTGCCAGCAGCTTGGGCGGGACCTACAATGAGCAGTTCTTC.

The chain has TRBV27 and TRBJ1-5, with 10 bases fitting TRBD1. J lost 7 bases, V lost 6 bases, and 6 bases had no gene match. Looked up from germline, CDR1 is MNHEY and CDR2 is SMNVEV (reference sequence). The CDR3 contains 14 residues. CDR3 sequence: CASSGDRGHQPQHF. CDR3 in DNA: TGTGCCAGCAGCGGAGACAGGGGGCACCAGCCCCAGCATTTT.

CDR3 sequence (DNA): TGTGCCTGGACCAGGGGGTCCTACAATGAGCAGTTCTTC. Translation gives CAWTRGSYNEQFF. V gene TRBV30 combines with J gene TRBJ2-1; 7 nucleotides match TRBD1. The V segment lost 4 bases and the J segment 1 base; nucleotides outside the gene matches: 1. The CDR3 sequence is 13 residues long. Germline V gives CDR1 GTSNPN, CDR2 SVGIG (reference sequence).